This entry lists 15 T cell receptor beta chains sequenced from one sample in a study of blood T cell repertoires in COVID-19 (dated by TCRdb to the early 2020s). Library prep was done by the immunoSEQ multiplex PCR assay. This is the immuneACCESS table as TCRdb keeps it, with only in-frame sequences that have V and J called. A part of the clones is gone; compared with another copy, unresolved V genes explain less than half, and the rest is unexplained. This sample holds some 140,000 clones; 75% to 90% were observed only once. The top ten clonotypes cover about 20% of the sample. The specimen was PBMCs or T cells enriched from blood (not recorded which). The receptors come from a man aged 25 to 45 who had recovered from COVID-19.

The gene calls are TRBV27 and TRBJ2-7; TRBD2 might be the D (5 bases). The ends were cut back, 3 bases at V and 1 base at J, with 16 bases in the middle. CDR1 MNHEY and CDR2 SMNVEV come from the germline V gene (reference sequence). This CDR3 spans 16 amino acids. The CDR3 loop reads CASSLRDKDCSYEQYV. CDR3 DNA: TGTGCCAGCAGTTTGAGAGATAAGGACTGTTCCTACGAGCAGTACGTC.

The chain recombines TRBV3-1 (or the pseudogene TRBV3-2) with TRBJ1-2; the D is unclear. The CDR3 contains 14 residues. V lost 0 bases and J lost 6, with 11 bases in between. CDR1 is LGHDT and CDR2 is YNNKEL in the germline V gene (reference sequence). CDR3 amino acids: CASSQDRMEDGYTF. CDR3 DNA sequence: TGTGCCAGCAGCCAAGATCGTATGGAGGATGGCTACACCTTC.

A few counts support this clone. V gene TRBV19 combines with J gene TRBJ2-5; possibly TRBD2 for D (5 bases). Germline-derived CDR1 and CDR2 are LNHDA and SQIVND (reference sequence). The CDR3 has 15 amino acids. Trimming took 6 bases from V and 5 from J, leaving 19 bases between them. The chain's CDR3 is CASSPTSASVETQYF. CDR3 DNA: TGTGCCAGTAGCCCTACTAGTGCTAGTGTGGAGACCCAGTACTTC.

The chain has TRBV6-2 or TRBV6-3 and TRBJ1-4, with 10 bases fitting TRBD1. There are 16 residues in the CDR3. CDR1 is MNHEY and CDR2 is SVGEGT in the germline V gene. Trimming removed 2 bases from V and 5 bases from J; junction bases left unmatched: 5. CDR3 coding DNA: TGTGCCAGCAGTTACCGACAGGGGGCTAACAATGAAAAACTGTTTTTT. Translating it yields CASSYRQGANNEKLFF.

The count of this clone is one. The V and J genes are TRBV10-2 and TRBJ2-7; D not resolved. V dropped 5 bases and J dropped 5 bases, with 16 bases sitting between them. CDR1 is WSHSY and CDR2 is SAAADI in the germline V gene. CDR3 length: 14 amino acids. The CDR3 nucleotides are TGCGCCAGCAGTCAATCCGGGTTAGGTAACGAGCAGTACTTC. Translation: CASSQSGLGNEQYF.

CDR3 nucleotide sequence: TGTGCCAGCAGTGAAGGCACAGGGGGCCTTCTCTATGGCTACACCTTC. This translates into CASSEGTGGLLYGYTF. V gene TRBV6-1 combines with J gene TRBJ1-2; 9 nucleotides align to TRBD1. The CDR3 is 16 amino acids. In germline, CDR1 is MNHNS, CDR2 SASEGT. The V segment lost 1 base and the J segment 4 bases; nucleotides outside the gene matches: 7.

The V gene is TRBV9, the J gene TRBJ2-7; possibly TRBD1 for D (6 bases). This CDR3 has 14 residues. Per germline, CDR1 SGDLS and CDR2 YYNGEE. Trimming took 4 bases from V and 5 from J, leaving 16 bases between them. CDR3 loop: CASSPSGRGNEQYF. The CDR3 DNA sequence: TGTGCCAGCAGCCCCTCCGGAAGGGGGAACGAGCAGTACTTC.

The chain employs TRBV5-4 and TRBJ2-4, with TRBD1 matching over 10 bases. This CDR3 has 16 amino acids. J was trimmed by 4 bases and V by 4 bases; bases with no gene match: 8. Germline V gene data show CDR1 as SGHNT and CDR2 as YYREEE (reference sequence). The CDR3 reads CASSHKGQGGKNIQYF. DNA for the CDR3: TGTGCCAGCAGCCACAAAGGACAGGGGGGAAAAAACATTCAGTACTTC.

The CDR3 sequence is CAWSVPSGSGYTGELFF. The CDR3 nucleotides read TGTGCCTGGAGTGTCCCTAGCGGGAGCGGTTACACCGGGGAGCTGTTTTTT. The genes are TRBV30 and TRBJ2-2; 10 bases are shared with TRBD2. The trim removed 0 bases at V and 3 bases at J, leaving 7 bases unmatched. The germline V gene has CDR1 GTSNPN and CDR2 SVGIG (reference sequence). The CDR3 extends over 17 amino acids.

CDR3: CASSVGGNRGQFF. The DNA for the CDR3 is TGTGCCAGCAGCGTAGGTGGCAACCGCGGGCAGTTCTTC. The chain employs TRBV9 and TRBJ2-1; no reliable D call. CDR1 and CDR2 from the germline V gene are SGDLS and YYNGEE. The CDR3 totals 13 residues. The germline V and J ends were trimmed by 0 bases and 12 bases, with 13 bases remaining between them.

This clone was found once. This rearrangement joins TRBV2 to TRBJ1-3; D not certain. CDR3 length: 14 residues. Deletions cut 7 bases from V and 0 bases from J, with 10 bases between. From germline, CDR1 is SNHLY and CDR2 FYNNEI. The CDR3 DNA reads as TGTGCCAGCAATCCGTATTACTCTGGAAACACCATATATTTT. Translation: CASNPYYSGNTIYF.

The J gene is TRBJ2-3, the V gene TRBV4-2; 9 nucleotides line up with TRBD2. V trimming: 3 bases; J trimming: 6 bases; junction bases outside the gene matches: 10. The CDR3 is made up of 16 amino acids. Germline V lookup: CDR1 LGHNA, CDR2 YNFKEQ. This CDR3 reads CASSQDSASGTDTQYF. DNA of the CDR3: TGTGCCAGCAGCCAGGACTCGGCTAGCGGGACCGATACGCAGTATTTT.

This chain joins TRBV9 and TRBJ1-3; no clear D. Trimming left V 3 bases short and J 5 bases short, with 9 bases between. This CDR3 is built from 13 residues. Germline V CDR1 and CDR2: SGDLS, YYNGEE. The DNA for the CDR3 is TGTGCCAGCAGCGATGGGCCCCGAAACACCATATATTTT. It translates to CASSDGPRNTIYF.

This sequence joins TRBV20-1 and TRBJ1-2; D not certain. Germline V lookup: CDR1 DFQATT, CDR2 SNEGSKA (reference sequence). The ends were cut back, 7 bases at V and 3 bases at J, with 9 bases in the middle. CDR3 length: 11 residues. DNA for the CDR3: TGCAGTGTCCCCGTCGACTATGGCTACACCTTC. Protein sequence: CSVPVDYGYTF.

The gene calls are TRBV12-3 or TRBV12-4 and TRBJ2-7; D might be TRBD2 (5 bases). The CDR3 has 12 amino acids. V was shortened by 4 bases and J by 2 bases, with 6 bases between the two germline ends. The CDR3: CASSSGAYEQYF. CDR3 DNA sequence: TGTGCCAGCAGTTCCGGGGCCTACGAGCAGTACTTC.